The 3 T cell receptor beta chains below all came from one sample that was sequenced in a study of blood T cell repertoires in COVID-19. Assay used: immunoSEQ multiplex PCR; TCRdb lists only in-frame clones, some missing. The data show roughly 20,000 clones, about 80% seen once. Source material: peripheral blood. Receptors originate from an elderly man with acute or convalescent COVID-19.

The chain uses TRBV7-9 and TRBJ2-5; D possibly corresponds to TRBD2 (6 bases). V was clipped by 5 bases and J by 4 bases, with 11 bases between them. Germline V gene sequence: CDR1 SEHNR, CDR2 FQNEAQ (reference sequence). There are 13 residues in the CDR3. CDR3 sequence reads: CASSPTSPETQYF. The CDR3 DNA sequence: TGTGCCAGCAGCCCGACTAGTCCAGAGACCCAGTACTTC.

V usage is TRBV7-2 and J usage is TRBJ1-4; 9 nucleotides line up with TRBD1. Germline loops: CDR1 SGHTA, CDR2 FQGNSA. This CDR3 is built from 17 residues. Trimming took 2 bases from V and 7 from J; bases not matched to a gene: 11. This CDR3 reads CASSLRAQGAASEKLFF. For the CDR3, the DNA is TGTGCCAGCAGCTTAAGGGCACAGGGGGCGGCGAGTGAAAAACTGTTTTTT.

The chain couples TRBV7-3 to TRBJ2-1; TRBD1 agrees at 8 bases. J gave up 0 bases and V 2 bases, and 3 bases lay outside the gene matches. Germline assignment: CDR1 SGHTA and CDR2 FQGTGA. This CDR3 region has 16 residues. The CDR3 sequence: CASSLQGAASYNEQFF. The DNA for the CDR3 is TGTGCCAGCAGCTTACAGGGGGCGGCCTCCTACAATGAGCAGTTCTTC.